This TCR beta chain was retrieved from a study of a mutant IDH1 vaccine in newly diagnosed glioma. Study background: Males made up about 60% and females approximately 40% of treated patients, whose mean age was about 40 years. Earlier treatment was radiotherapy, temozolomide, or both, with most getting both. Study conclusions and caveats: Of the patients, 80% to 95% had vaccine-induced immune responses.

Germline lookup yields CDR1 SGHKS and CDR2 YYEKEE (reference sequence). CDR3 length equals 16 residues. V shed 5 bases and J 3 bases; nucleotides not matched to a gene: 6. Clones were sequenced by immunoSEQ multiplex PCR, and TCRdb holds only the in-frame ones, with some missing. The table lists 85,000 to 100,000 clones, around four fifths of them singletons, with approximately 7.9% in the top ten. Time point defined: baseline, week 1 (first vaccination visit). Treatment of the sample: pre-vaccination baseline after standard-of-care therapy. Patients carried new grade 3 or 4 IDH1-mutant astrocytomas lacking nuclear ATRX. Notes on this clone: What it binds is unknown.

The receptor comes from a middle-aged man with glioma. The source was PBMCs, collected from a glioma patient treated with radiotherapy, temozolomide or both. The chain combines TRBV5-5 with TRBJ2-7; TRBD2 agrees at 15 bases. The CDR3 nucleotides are TGTGCCAGCAGGGCTGGACTAGCGGGGGGGCTCTACGAGCAGTACTTC. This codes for CASRAGLAGGLYEQYF. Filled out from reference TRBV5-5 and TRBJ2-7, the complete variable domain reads DAGVTQSPTHLIKTRGQQVTLRCSPISGHKSVSWYQQVLGQGPQFIFQYYEKEERGRGNFPDRFSARQFPNYSSELNVNALLLGDSALYLCASRAGLAGGLYEQYFGPGTRLTVT.